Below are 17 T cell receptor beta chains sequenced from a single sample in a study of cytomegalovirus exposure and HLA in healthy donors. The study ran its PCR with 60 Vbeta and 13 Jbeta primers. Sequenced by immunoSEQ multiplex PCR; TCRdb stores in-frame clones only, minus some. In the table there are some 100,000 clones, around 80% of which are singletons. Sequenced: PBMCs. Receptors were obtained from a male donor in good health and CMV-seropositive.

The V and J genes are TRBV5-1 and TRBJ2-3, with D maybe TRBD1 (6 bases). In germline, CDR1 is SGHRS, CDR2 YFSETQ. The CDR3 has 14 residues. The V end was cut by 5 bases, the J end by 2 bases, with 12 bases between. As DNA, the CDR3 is TGCGCCAGCAGAAGTACAGGGACCACAGATACGCAGTATTTT. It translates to CASRSTGTTDTQYF.

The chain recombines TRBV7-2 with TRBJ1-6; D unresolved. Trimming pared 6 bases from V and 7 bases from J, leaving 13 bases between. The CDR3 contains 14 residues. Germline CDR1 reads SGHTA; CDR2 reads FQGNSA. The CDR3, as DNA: TGTGCCAGCAGTCCTCAATCGGGGAATTCACCCCTCCACTTT. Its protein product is CASSPQSGNSPLHF.

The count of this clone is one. The CDR3 reads CASSYSAEPGNTIYF. The CDR3 DNA reads as TGTGCCAGCAGTTACTCTGCCGAGCCTGGAAACACCATATATTTT. J is TRBJ1-3 and V is TRBV6-5; D remains unclear. The CDR3 is 15 residues long. V lost 0 bases to trimming and J lost 2 bases, with 8 bases between them. Looked up from germline, CDR1 is MNHEY and CDR2 is SVGAGI.

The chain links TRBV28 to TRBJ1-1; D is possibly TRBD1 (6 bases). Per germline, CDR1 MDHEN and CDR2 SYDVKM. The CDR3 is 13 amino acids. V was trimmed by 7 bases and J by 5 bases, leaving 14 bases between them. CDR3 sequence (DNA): TGTGCCAGCACCACCGACAGGTATACTGAAGCTTTCTTT. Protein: CASTTDRYTEAFF.

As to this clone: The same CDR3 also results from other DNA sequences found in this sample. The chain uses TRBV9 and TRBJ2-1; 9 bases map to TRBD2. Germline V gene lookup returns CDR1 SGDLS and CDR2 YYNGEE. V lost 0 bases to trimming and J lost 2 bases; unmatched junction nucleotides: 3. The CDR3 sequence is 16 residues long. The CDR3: CASSVGGGGAYNEQFF. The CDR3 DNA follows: TGTGCCAGCAGCGTAGGAGGCGGGGGGGCCTACAATGAGCAGTTCTTC. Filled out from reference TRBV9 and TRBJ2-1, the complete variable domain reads DSGVTQTPKHLITATGQRVTLRCSPRSGDLSVYWYQQSLDQGLQFLIQYYNGEERAKGNILERFSAQQFPDLHSELNLSSLELGDSALYFCASSVGGGGAYNEQFFGPGTRLTVL.

The CDR3 region has the DNA TGCGCCAGCAGCCAAAGGGCAGGGAGCACAGATACGCAGTATTTT. It translates to CASSQRAGSTDTQYF. The chain employs TRBV4-3 and TRBJ2-3; tentatively, D is TRBD1 (5 bases). Germline CDR1 is LGHNA and CDR2 is YSLEER. V dropped 2 bases and J dropped 0 bases, with 9 bases sitting between them. The length of the CDR3 is 15 residues.

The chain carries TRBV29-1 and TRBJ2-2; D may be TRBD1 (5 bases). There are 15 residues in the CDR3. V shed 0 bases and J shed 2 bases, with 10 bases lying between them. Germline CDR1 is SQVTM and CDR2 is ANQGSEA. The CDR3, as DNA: TGCAGCGTTGAAGAGAAGGGGTTCAACACCGGGGAGCTGTTTTTT. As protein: CSVEEKGFNTGELFF.

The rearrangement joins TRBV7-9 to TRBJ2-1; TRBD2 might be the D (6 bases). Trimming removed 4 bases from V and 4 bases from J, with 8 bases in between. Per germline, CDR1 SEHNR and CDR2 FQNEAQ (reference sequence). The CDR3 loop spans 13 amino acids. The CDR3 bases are TGTGCCAGCAGCTCGGGACTTTACAATGAGCAGTTCTTC. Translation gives CASSSGLYNEQFF.

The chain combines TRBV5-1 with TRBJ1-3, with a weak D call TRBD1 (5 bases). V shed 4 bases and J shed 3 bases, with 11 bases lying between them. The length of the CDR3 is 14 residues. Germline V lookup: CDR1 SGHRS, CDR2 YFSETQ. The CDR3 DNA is TGCGCCAGCAGCCCCCGGGGGAGTGGAAACACCATATATTTT. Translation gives CASSPRGSGNTIYF.

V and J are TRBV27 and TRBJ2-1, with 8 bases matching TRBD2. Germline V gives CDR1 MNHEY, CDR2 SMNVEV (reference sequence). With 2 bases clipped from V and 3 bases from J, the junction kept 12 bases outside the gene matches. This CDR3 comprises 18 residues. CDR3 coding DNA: TGTGCCAGCAGTTTAGGGCGGGGGGACCTCCCTTTCTACAATGAGCAGTTCTTC. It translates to CASSLGRGDLPFYNEQFF.

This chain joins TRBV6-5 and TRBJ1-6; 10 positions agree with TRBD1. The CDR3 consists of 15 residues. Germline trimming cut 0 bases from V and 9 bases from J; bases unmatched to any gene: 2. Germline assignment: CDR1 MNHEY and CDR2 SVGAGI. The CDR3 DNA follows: TGTGCCAGCAGTTACTCCCGGGACAGGGGTTCACCCCTCCACTTT. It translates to CASSYSRDRGSPLHF.

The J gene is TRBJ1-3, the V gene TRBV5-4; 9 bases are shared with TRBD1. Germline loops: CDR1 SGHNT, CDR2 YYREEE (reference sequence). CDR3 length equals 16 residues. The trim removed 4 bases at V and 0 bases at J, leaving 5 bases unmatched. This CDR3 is CASSNDRGSSGNTIYF. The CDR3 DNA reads TGTGCCAGCAGCAATGACAGGGGGAGCTCTGGAAACACCATATATTTT.

CDR3 protein: CASSQDNRGGSYGYTF. The CDR3 region has the DNA TGCGCCAGCAGCCAAGATAACAGGGGCGGTTCCTATGGCTACACCTTC. The chain joins TRBV4-3 to TRBJ1-2, with 7 bases matching TRBD1. The J segment lost 4 bases and the V segment lost 0 bases, leaving 8 bases of the junction unmatched. This CDR3 has 16 amino acids. Germline V CDR1 and CDR2: LGHNA, YSLEER.

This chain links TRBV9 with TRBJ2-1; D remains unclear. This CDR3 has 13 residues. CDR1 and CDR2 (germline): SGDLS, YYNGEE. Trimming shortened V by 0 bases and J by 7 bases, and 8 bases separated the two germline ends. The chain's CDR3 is CASSVDEANEQFF. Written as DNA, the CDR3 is TGTGCCAGCAGCGTAGATGAGGCGAATGAGCAGTTCTTC. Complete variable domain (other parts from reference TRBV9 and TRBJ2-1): DSGVTQTPKHLITATGQRVTLRCSPRSGDLSVYWYQQSLDQGLQFLIQYYNGEERAKGNILERFSAQQFPDLHSELNLSSLELGDSALYFCASSVDEANEQFFGPGTRLTVL.

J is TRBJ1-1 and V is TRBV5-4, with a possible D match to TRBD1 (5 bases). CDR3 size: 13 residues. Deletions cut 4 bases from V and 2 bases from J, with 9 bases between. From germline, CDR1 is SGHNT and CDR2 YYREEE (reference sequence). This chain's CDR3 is CASSVDSNTEAFF. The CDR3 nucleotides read TGTGCCAGCAGCGTTGACAGTAACACTGAAGCTTTCTTT.

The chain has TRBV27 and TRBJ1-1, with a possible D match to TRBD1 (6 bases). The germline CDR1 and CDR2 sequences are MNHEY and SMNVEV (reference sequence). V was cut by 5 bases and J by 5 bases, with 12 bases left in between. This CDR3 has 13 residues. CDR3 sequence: CASSLNRVTEAFF. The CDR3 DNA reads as TGTGCCAGCAGTCTGAACAGGGTGACTGAAGCTTTCTTT.

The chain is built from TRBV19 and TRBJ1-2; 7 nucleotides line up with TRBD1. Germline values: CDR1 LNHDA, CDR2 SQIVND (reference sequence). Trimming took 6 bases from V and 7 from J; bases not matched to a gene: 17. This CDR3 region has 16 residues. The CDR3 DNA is TGTGCCAGTAGGGTGGGACAGAAGAGGAAGGGCCGTGGCTACACCTTC. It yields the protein CASRVGQKRKGRGYTF.